One and the same sample provided the 11 T cell receptor beta chains below, sequenced in a study of graft-versus-host responses after intestinal transplantation. Generated by immunoSEQ multiplex PCR, the TCRdb table keeps only in-frame clones and is missing some. This repertoire shows 40,000 to 45,000 clones, approximately 95% found once; its top ten account for roughly 0.52%. These receptors lack a known antigen. The source material was unstimulated CD8+ T cells sorted from spleen or lymph node cells, sampled before transplant. The receptor source for this set is a human donor who was the organ donor for an intestinal transplant.

This chain links TRBV11-2 with TRBJ2-1, with D possibly TRBD2 on 6 matching bases. This CDR3 contains 13 residues. Trimming stripped 11 bases from V and 0 bases from J, with 11 bases between. The germline V gene encodes CDR1 SGHAT and CDR2 FQNNGV. CDR3 loop: CASGVSSYNEQFF. The CDR3 DNA is TGTGCCTCGGGGGTGAGCTCCTACAATGAGCAGTTCTTC.

The chain is built from TRBV7-8 and TRBJ1-2; TRBD1 might be the D (5 bases). Germline lookup yields CDR1 SGHVS and CDR2 FQNEAQ. Trimming pared 2 bases from V and 8 bases from J, leaving 12 bases between. The CDR3 has 13 amino acids. CDR3 sequence (DNA): TGTGCCAGCAGCTTATTCGGGGGTGGCGGCTACACCTTC. Its translation is CASSLFGGGGYTF.

This clone is a singleton in its sample. This chain links TRBV2 with TRBJ2-7, with 10 bases fitting TRBD2. J lost 6 bases, V lost 2 bases, and 7 bases had no gene match. CDR3 length: 15 residues. Germline V gene data show CDR1 as SNHLY and CDR2 as FYNNEI. The CDR3 spells CASSEPSGGKPEQYF. In DNA, the CDR3 is TGTGCCAGCAGTGAACCTAGCGGGGGAAAACCCGAGCAGTACTTC.

A remark on this clone: Sequence at one end of the junction differs from germline and may be a read error. This CDR3 is also generated by other DNA sequences in the sample. V and J are TRBV27 and TRBJ1-6; possibly TRBD1 for D (5 bases). Looked up from germline, CDR1 is MNHEY and CDR2 is SMNVEV (reference sequence). There are 13 residues in the CDR3. The CDR3 nucleotides read TGTGCCAGCAGTTTCGGGACCAATTCACCCCTCCATTTT. Translation gives CASSFGTNSPLHF.

In this sample, this clone turned up once. V and J are TRBV19 and TRBJ1-1; 8 bases align to TRBD1. CDR3 length: 18 residues. Germline lookup yields CDR1 LNHDA and CDR2 SQIVND (reference sequence). V lost 7 bases to trimming and J lost 1 base; unmatched junction nucleotides: 17. The CDR3: CASIGRRGRLSRNTEAFF. In DNA, the CDR3 is TGTGCCAGTATCGGACGCAGGGGGCGCTTATCGAGGAACACTGAAGCTTTCTTT.

The chain has TRBV7-2 and TRBJ1-6; the D is unclear. Germline CDR1 and CDR2: SGHTA and FQGNSA. Trimming removed 5 bases from V and 7 bases from J, with 15 bases in between. The CDR3 runs to 15 residues. CDR3 amino acids: CASSPGSRGNSPLHF. CDR3 in DNA: TGTGCCAGCAGCCCCGGTAGTAGAGGCAATTCACCCCTCCACTTT.

The chain couples TRBV7-3 to TRBJ2-1; TRBD2 matches 9 bases. There are 16 residues in the CDR3. The V gene's germline CDR1 is SGHTA and CDR2 FQGTGA. V shed 0 bases and J 4 bases; nucleotides not matched to a gene: 4. CDR3 amino acids: CASSLTSGGLYNEQFF. The CDR3 DNA is TGTGCCAGCAGCTTAACCAGCGGGGGGTTATACAATGAGCAGTTCTTC.

In DNA form, the CDR3 reads TGTGCCAGCAGTTACGATGGGCCGCTGGGCTACACCTTC. Residues: CASSYDGPLGYTF. The rearrangement links TRBV6-5 to TRBJ1-2, with D unclear. In germline, CDR1 is MNHEY, CDR2 SVGAGI. This CDR3 is 13 amino acids long. Between the trimmed V and J ends, which lost 2 bases and 8 bases, there was a span of 12 bases.

This chain uses TRBV13 with TRBJ2-7, with D perhaps matching TRBD1 (6 bases). Germline CDR1 and CDR2: PRHDT and FYEKMQ (reference sequence). The germline V and J ends were trimmed by 5 bases and 2 bases, with 16 bases remaining between them. This CDR3 has 15 residues. CDR3 DNA: TGTGCCAGCAGCGTATCCGGACAGTTACCCTACGAGCAGTACTTC. Protein: CASSVSGQLPYEQYF.

The gene calls are TRBV7-9 and TRBJ2-4; D call uncertain. From germline, CDR1 is SEHNR and CDR2 FQNEAQ (reference sequence). The CDR3 covers 12 residues. The V and J ends lost 5 bases and 5 bases respectively, with 7 bases between them. The CDR3 sequence is CASSRPENIQYF. In DNA, the CDR3 is TGTGCCAGCAGCCGCCCTGAAAACATTCAGTACTTC.

The chain uses TRBV6-1 and TRBJ2-3; D call uncertain. The CDR3 sequence is 12 residues long. Per germline, CDR1 MNHNS and CDR2 SASEGT. The V end lost 3 bases, the J end lost 4 bases, and 5 bases lay between the germline ends. CDR3 protein: CASSEGPDTQYF. The CDR3 nucleotides are TGTGCCAGCAGTGAGGGTCCAGATACGCAGTATTTT.